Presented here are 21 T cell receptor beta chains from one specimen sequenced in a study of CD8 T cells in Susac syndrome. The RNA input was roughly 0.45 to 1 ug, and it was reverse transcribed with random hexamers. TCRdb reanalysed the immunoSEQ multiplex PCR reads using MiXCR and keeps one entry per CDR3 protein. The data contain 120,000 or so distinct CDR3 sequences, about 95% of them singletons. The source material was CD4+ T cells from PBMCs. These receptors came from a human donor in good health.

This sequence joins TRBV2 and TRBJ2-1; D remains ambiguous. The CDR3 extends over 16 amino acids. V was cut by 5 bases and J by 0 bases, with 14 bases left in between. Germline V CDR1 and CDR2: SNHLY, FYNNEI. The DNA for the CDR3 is TGTGCCAGCAGTCCGGCGACTGGTTTCTCCTACAATGAGCAGTTCTTC. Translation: CASSPATGFSYNEQFF.

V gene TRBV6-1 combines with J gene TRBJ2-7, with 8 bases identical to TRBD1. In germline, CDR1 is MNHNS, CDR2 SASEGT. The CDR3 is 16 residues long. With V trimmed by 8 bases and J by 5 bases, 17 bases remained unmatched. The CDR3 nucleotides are TGTGCCAGCCGAAGGACAGCCGGGACAGGCTCGGACGAGCAGTACTTC. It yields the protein CASRRTAGTGSDEQYF.

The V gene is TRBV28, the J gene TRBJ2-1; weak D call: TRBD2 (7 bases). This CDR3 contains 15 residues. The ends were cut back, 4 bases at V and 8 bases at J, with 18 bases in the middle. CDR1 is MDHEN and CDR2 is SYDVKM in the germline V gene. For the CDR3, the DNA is TGTGCCAGCAGTTCTTCTTTACAGGGAGGGTATGAGCAGTTCTTC. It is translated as CASSSSLQGGYEQFF.

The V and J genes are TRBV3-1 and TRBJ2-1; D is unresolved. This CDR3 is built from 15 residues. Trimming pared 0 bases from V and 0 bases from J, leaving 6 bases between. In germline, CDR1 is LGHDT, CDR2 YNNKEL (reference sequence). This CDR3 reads CASSQDPASYNEQFF. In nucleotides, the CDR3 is TGTGCCAGCAGCCAAGATCCCGCCTCCTACAATGAGCAGTTCTTC.

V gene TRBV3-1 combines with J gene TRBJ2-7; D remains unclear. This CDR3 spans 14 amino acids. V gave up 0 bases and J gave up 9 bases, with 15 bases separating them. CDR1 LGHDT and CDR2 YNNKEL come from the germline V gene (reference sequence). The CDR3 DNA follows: TGTGCCAGCAGCCAAGATTCCTGGACCGAAGCGCAGTACTTC. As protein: CASSQDSWTEAQYF.

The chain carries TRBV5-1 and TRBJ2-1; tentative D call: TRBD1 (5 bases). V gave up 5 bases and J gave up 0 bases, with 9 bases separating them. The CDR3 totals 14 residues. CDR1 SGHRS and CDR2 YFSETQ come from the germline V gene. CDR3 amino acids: CASSGANSYNEQFF. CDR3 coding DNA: TGCGCCAGCAGTGGGGCTAACTCCTACAATGAGCAGTTCTTC.

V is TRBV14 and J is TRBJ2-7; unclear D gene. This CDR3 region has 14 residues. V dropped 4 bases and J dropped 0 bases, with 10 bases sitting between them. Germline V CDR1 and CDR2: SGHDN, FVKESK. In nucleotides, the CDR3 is TGTGCCAGCAGCCCCCACCCCAGCTCCTACGAGCAGTACTTC. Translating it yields CASSPHPSSYEQYF.

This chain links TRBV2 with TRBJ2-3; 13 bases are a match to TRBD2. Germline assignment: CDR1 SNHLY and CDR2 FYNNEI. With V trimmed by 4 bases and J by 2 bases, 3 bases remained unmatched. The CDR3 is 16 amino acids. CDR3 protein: CASSAGLAGLTDTQYF. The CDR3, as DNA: TGTGCCAGCAGTGCGGGACTAGCGGGGCTCACAGATACGCAGTATTTT.

The CDR3: CASRKHDSSTDTQYF. In DNA form, the CDR3 reads TGTGCCAGCAGAAAGCATGACAGTAGCACAGATACGCAGTATTTT. The chain uses TRBV7-9 and TRBJ2-3, with a weak D call TRBD1 (5 bases). Germline loops: CDR1 SEHNR, CDR2 FQNEAQ (reference sequence). Trimming left V 6 bases short and J 0 bases short, with 13 bases between. This CDR3 is 15 amino acids long.

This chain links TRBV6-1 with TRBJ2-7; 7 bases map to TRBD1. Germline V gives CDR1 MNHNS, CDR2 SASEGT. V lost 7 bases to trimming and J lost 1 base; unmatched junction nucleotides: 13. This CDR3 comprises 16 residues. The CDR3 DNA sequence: TGTGCCAGCACTCGAGGATACAGGGGCGGGTCCTACGAGCAGTACTTC. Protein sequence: CASTRGYRGGSYEQYF.

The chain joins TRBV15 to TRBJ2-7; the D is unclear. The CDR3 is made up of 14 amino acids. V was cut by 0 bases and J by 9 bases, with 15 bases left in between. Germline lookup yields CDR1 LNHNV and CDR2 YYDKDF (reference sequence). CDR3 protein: CATSRDPGPPGQYF. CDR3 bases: TGTGCCACCAGCAGAGACCCCGGGCCACCCGGGCAGTACTTC. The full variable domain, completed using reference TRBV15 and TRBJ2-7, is DAMVIQNPRYQVTQFGKPVTLSCSQTLNHNVMYWYQQKSSQAPKLLFHYYDKDFNNEADTPDNFQSRRPNTSFCFLDIRSPGLGDTAMYLCATSRDPGPPGQYFGPGTRLTVT.

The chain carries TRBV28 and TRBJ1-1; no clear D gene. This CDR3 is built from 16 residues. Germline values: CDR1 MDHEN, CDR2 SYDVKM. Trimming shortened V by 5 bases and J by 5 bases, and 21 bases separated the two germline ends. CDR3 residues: CASSLSAGEGQTEAFF. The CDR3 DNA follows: TGTGCCAGCAGTCTCTCTGCCGGGGAGGGTCAAACTGAAGCTTTCTTT.

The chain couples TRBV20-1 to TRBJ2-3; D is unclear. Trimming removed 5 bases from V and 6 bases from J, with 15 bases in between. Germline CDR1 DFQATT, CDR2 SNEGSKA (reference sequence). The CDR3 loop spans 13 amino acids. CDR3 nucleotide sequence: TGCAGTGCTGACCCGGGCAGTTCGGATACGCAGTATTTT. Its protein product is CSADPGSSDTQYF.

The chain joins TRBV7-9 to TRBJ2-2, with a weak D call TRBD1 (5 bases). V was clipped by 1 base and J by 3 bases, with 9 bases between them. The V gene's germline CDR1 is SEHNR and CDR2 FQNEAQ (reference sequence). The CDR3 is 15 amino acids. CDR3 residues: CASSLVRADTGELFF. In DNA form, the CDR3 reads TGTGCCAGCAGCTTAGTCAGGGCTGACACCGGGGAGCTGTTTTTT.

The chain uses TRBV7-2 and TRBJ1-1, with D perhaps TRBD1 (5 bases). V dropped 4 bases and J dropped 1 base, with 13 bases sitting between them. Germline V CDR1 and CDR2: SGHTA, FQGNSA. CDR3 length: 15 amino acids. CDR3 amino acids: CASSSPEGRNTEAFF. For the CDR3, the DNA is TGTGCCAGCAGCTCCCCTGAGGGGAGGAACACTGAAGCTTTCTTT. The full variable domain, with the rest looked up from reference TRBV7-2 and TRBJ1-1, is GAGVSQSPSNKVTEKGKDVELRCDPISGHTALYWYRQSLGQGLEFLIYFQGNSAPDKSGLPSDRFSAERTGGSVSTLTIQRTQQEDSAVYLCASSSPEGRNTEAFFGQGTRLTVV.

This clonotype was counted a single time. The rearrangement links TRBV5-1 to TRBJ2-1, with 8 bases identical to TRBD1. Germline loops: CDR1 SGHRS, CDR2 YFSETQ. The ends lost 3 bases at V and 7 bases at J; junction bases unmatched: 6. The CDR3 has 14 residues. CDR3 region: CASSSQGQANEQFF. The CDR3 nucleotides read TGCGCCAGCAGCTCCCAGGGACAGGCGAATGAGCAGTTCTTC. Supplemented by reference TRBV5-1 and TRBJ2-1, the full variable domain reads KAGVTQTPRYLIKTRGQQVTLSCSPISGHRSVSWYQQTPGQGLQFLFEYFSETQRNKGNFPGRFSGRQFSNSRSEMNVSTLELGDSALYLCASSSQGQANEQFFGPGTRLTVL.

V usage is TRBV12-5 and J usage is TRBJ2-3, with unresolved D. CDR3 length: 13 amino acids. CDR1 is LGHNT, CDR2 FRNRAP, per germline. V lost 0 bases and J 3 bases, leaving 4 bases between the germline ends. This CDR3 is CASGLVLTDTQYF. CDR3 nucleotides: TGTGCTAGTGGTTTGGTACTGACAGATACGCAGTATTTT.

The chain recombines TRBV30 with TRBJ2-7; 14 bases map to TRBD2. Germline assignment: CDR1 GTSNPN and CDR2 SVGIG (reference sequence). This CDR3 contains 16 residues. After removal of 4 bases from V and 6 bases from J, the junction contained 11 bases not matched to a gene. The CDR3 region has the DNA TGTGCCTGGAACACGGGACTAGCGGGAGTAGTTGGCGAGCAGTACTTC. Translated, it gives CAWNTGLAGVVGEQYF.

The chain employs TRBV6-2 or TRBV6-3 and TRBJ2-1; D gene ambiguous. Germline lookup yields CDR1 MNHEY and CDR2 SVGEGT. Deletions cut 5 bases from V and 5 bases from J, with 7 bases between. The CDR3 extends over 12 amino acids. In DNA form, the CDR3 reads TGTGCCAGCAGTAGGGTCAACAATGAGCAGTTCTTC. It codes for CASSRVNNEQFF.

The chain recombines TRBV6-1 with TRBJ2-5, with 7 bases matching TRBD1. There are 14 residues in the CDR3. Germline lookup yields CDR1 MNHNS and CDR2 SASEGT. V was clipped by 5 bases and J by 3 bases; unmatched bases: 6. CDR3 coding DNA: TGTGCCAGCAGTCTATCGGGACAGAAAGAGACCCAGTACTTC. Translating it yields CASSLSGQKETQYF.

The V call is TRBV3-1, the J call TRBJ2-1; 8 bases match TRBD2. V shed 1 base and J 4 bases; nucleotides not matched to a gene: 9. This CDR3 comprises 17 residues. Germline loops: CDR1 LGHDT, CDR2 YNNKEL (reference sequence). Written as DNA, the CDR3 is TGTGCCAGCAGCCAAGGGGCGGGGGGCGTGGGGTACAATGAGCAGTTCTTC. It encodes CASSQGAGGVGYNEQFF.